These T cell receptor beta chains were read from a single sample in a study of OX40 agonist ivuxolimab in advanced cancers. The assay was immunoSEQ multiplex PCR, and TCRdb's table has in-frame clones only and misses some. This sample has 55,000 to 70,000 clones, with about four fifths found just once. The material was CD4+ or CD8+ T cells sorted from blood, obtained in a trial of the OX40 agonist ivuxolimab. These receptor sequences come from an adult with an advanced solid tumor such as melanoma, head and neck, liver or kidney cancer. CDR3s include the opening cysteine and the closing phenylalanine or tryptophan. The D gene is left open where the match is weak. The size entry is marked missing in some rows and otherwise reads once, few, many or a size class.

length,J,D,V,size,CDR3,DNA
15,TRBJ1-4,.,TRBV30,few,CAWSASGARNEKLFF,TGTGCCTGGAGCGCTTCAGGGGCCCGAAATGAAAAACTGTTTTTT
12,TRBJ2-3,.,TRBV29-1,.,CSVVQEADTQYF,TGCAGCGTGGTACAGGAGGCAGATACGCAGTATTTT
16,TRBJ2-3,TRBD2,TRBV25-1,once,CASSVPSGGSTDTQYF,TGTGCCAGCAGTGTCCCTAGCGGGGGTAGCACAGATACGCAGTATTTT
15,TRBJ2-1,TRBD2,TRBV10-3,.,CAIKGRAPGVNEQFF,TGTGCCATCAAAGGGAGGGCCCCGGGAGTCAATGAGCAGTTCTTC
14,TRBJ2-7,.,TRBV5-1,.,CASSPDGISYEQYF,TGCGCCAGCAGCCCGGACGGAATCTCCTACGAGCAGTACTTC
15,TRBJ2-7,.,TRBV4-1,.,CASSHPTSSIYEQYF,TGCGCCAGCAGCCATCCTACTAGTTCCATTTACGAGCAGTACTTC
17,TRBJ2-3,TRBD2,TRBV11-2,.,CASSLVLSSGFLDTQYF,TGTGCCAGCAGCTTAGTTCTTTCTAGCGGATTTCTCGATACGCAGTATTTT
13,TRBJ2-7,.,TRBV28,few,CASSLFGLYEQYF,TGTGCCAGCAGTTTATTTGGACTCTACGAGCAGTACTTC
16,TRBJ2-7,.,TRBV6-1,.,CASSEARTRSGYEQYF,TGTGCCAGCAGTGAAGCGCGCACGAGGAGTGGCTACGAGCAGTACTTC
15,TRBJ2-2,.,TRBV27,.,CASTLAATNTGELFF,TGTGCCAGCACCTTAGCGGCTACGAACACCGGGGAGCTGTTTTTT
15,TRBJ1-1,.,TRBV5-4,.,CASSLVGGLDAEAFF,TGTGCCAGCAGCTTGGTCGGGGGGCTGGACGCTGAAGCTTTCTTT
14,TRBJ2-2,.,TRBV30,few,CAWMSGQNTGELFF,TGTGCCTGGATGTCAGGCCAGAACACCGGGGAGCTGTTTTTT
14,TRBJ2-1,.,TRBV9,.,CASSVDGGDNEQFF,TGTGCCAGCAGCGTAGACGGCGGAGACAATGAGCAGTTCTTC
13,TRBJ1-3,.,TRBV9,.,CASSPVDGNTIYF,TGTGCCAGCAGCCCGGTTGATGGAAACACCATATATTTT
12,TRBJ2-7,.,TRBV6-6,.,CASRADLKEQYF,TGTGCCAGCAGGGCGGACTTAAAAGAGCAGTACTTC
15,TRBJ2-1,TRBD2,TRBV9,few,CASARSSGSYNEQFF,TGTGCCAGCGCACGGTCTAGCGGCTCCTACAATGAGCAGTTCTTC
13,TRBJ2-4,.,TRBV30,.,CASEGRTKNIQYF,TGTGCCTCTGAGGGGAGGACAAAAAACATTCAGTACTTC
13,TRBJ2-1,TRBD1,TRBV7-9,.,CASSSWTGDEQFF,TGTGCCAGCAGCTCGTGGACAGGGGATGAGCAGTTCTTC
16,TRBJ1-3,.,TRBV28,.,CASSGGLQSSGNTIYF,TGTGCCAGCAGTGGGGGGTTGCAGAGCTCTGGAAACACCATATATTTT
15,TRBJ2-3,.,TRBV5-1,.,CASSLRRPGTDTQYF,TGCGCCAGCAGCTTGAGGCGGCCAGGGACAGATACGCAGTATTTT
16,TRBJ2-2,.,TRBV7-3,.,CASSRLRRGEDGELFF,TGTGCCAGCAGCCGCCTCCGACGGGGTGAAGACGGGGAGCTGTTTTTT
12,TRBJ2-1,.,TRBV11-2,.,CASSLRLDEQFF,TGTGCCAGCAGCTTAAGGTTGGATGAGCAGTTCTTC
12,TRBJ1-1,.,TRBV28,once,CASCTANTEAFF,TGTGCCAGCTGTACAGCGAACACTGAAGCTTTCTTT
18,TRBJ1-2,.,TRBV5-6,.,CASRHLGYLGGSNDGYTF,TGTGCCAGCAGGCACCTTGGGTACTTGGGAGGGTCCAATGATGGCTACACCTTC
12,TRBJ2-5,.,TRBV10-2,.,CASSDPGETQYF,TGCGCCAGCAGCGACCCGGGGGAGACCCAGTACTTC
14,TRBJ2-7,TRBD1,TRBV28,.,CASRDRGPDYEQYF,TGTGCCAGCAGGGACAGGGGGCCCGACTACGAGCAGTACTTC
14,TRBJ2-7,TRBD1,TRBV30,.,CAWSGGQGFYEQYF,TGTGCCTGGAGCGGGGGACAGGGGTTCTACGAGCAGTACTTC
14,TRBJ1-2,TRBD1,TRBV6-6,once,CASRGQGKDYGYTF,TGTGCCAGCAGGGGACAGGGGAAGGACTATGGCTACACCTTC
15,TRBJ1-6,.,TRBV18,.,CASSPDQGGNSPLHF,TGTGCCAGCTCACCAGATCAGGGAGGTAATTCACCCCTCCACTTT
15,TRBJ2-1,TRBD2,TRBV28,.,CASNPLAEENNEQFF,TGTGCCAGCAATCCTCTAGCGGAGGAGAACAATGAGCAGTTCTTC
18,TRBJ2-1,TRBD2,TRBV6-1,.,CASSEAISLAGDYNEQFF,TGTGCCAGCAGTGAGGCAATATCACTAGCGGGGGACTACAATGAGCAGTTCTTC
13,TRBJ1-3,.,TRBV6-1,.,CASSEEAGNTIYF,TGTGCCAGCAGTGAAGAAGCTGGAAACACCATATATTTT
13,TRBJ1-4,.,TRBV30,.,CAWEAVGNEKLFF,TGTGCCTGGGAAGCCGTCGGGAATGAAAAACTGTTTTTT
14,TRBJ2-3,.,TRBV18,.,CASRPGTVQYTQYF,TGTGCCAGTCGACCCGGGACTGTTCAATATACGCAGTATTTT
14,TRBJ2-6,.,TRBV19,.,CASSGGSGANVLTF,TGTGCCAGTAGTGGTGGCTCTGGGGCCAACGTCCTGACTTTC
14,TRBJ2-7,.,TRBV7-8,.,CASTPGRVAREQYF,TGTGCCAGCACCCCCGGCAGGGTTGCCCGCGAGCAGTACTTC
15,TRBJ1-6,TRBD1,TRBV7-9,.,CASSPRTGEDSPLHF,TGTGCCAGCAGCCCCAGGACAGGGGAAGATTCACCCCTCCACTTT
15,TRBJ2-3,.,TRBV6-4,.,CASSDSPASTDTQYF,TGTGCCAGCAGTGACTCCCCAGCTAGCACAGATACGCAGTATTTT
16,TRBJ2-1,.,TRBV6-5,.,CASSYLGIRDYNEQFF,TGTGCCAGCAGTTACTTAGGGATTCGGGACTACAATGAGCAGTTCTTC
12,TRBJ2-3,TRBD1,TRBV27,.,CAIGQGGDTQYF,TGTGCCATCGGACAGGGTGGAGATACGCAGTATTTT
12,TRBJ1-1,.,TRBV5-1,few,CASKGSGSEAFF,TGCGCCAGCAAAGGGTCGGGGTCGGAAGCTTTCTTT
14,TRBJ1-4,.,TRBV10-2,.,CASSIGGINEKLFF,TGCGCCAGCTCGATCGGGGGAATAAATGAAAAACTGTTTTTT
15,TRBJ2-7,.,TRBV19,.,CASSTNRDTTYEQYF,TGTGCCAGTAGTACAAACCGGGACACCACCTACGAGCAGTACTTC
14,TRBJ1-1,.,TRBV7-9,.,CASSLEGVGTEAFF,TGTGCCAGCAGCTTAGAGGGGGTAGGCACTGAAGCTTTCTTT